These T cell receptor beta chains were read from a single sample in a study of cytomegalovirus exposure and HLA in healthy donors. The protocol was immunoSEQ multiplex PCR, while the TCRdb copy is restricted to in-frame clones and leaves out a portion. The repertoire has some 150,000 clones, roughly 77% of them found once; the top ten carry 3.5%. The source material was PBMCs. The receptor source for this set is a human donor in good health. The CDR3 runs from the conserved cysteine through the conserved F or W. The D gene is left open where the match is weak. The size field is filled for only some rows; it gives once, few, many or a size class.

V gene	J gene	clone size	D gene	CDR3 DNA	CDR3 protein
TRBV30	TRBJ2-3	.	TRBD2	TGTGCCTGGGCTTTGACTAGCGGGCTTAGCACAGATACGCAGTATTTT	CAWALTSGLSTDTQYF
TRBV28	TRBJ1-1	once	TRBD1	TGTGCCAGCAGTTGGGGTGACAGGGGAGAAGCTTTCTTT	CASSWGDRGEAFF
TRBV7-8	TRBJ2-3	.	TRBD2	TGTGCCAGCAGCTTAATTGGACTAGCGGGAGATACGCAGTATTTT	CASSLIGLAGDTQYF
TRBV6-4	TRBJ1-1	few	TRBD1	TGTGCCAGCAAACGGGACAGGAACACTGAAGCTTTCTTT	CASKRDRNTEAFF
TRBV7-9	TRBJ1-4	.	.	TGTGCCAGCAGCTTAGTGGGGGGTATTAATGAAAAACTGTTTTTT	CASSLVGGINEKLFF
TRBV5-1	TRBJ2-5	.	.	TGCGCCAGCAGCCGAACCCACCAGGGCCCCATGGCGACCCAGTACTTC	CASSRTHQGPMATQYF
TRBV29-1	TRBJ2-1	once	.	TGCAGCGTTGACACAGGAGCGAGCTCCTACAATGAGCAGTTCTTC	CSVDTGASSYNEQFF
TRBV19	TRBJ1-2	.	.	TGTGCCAGTAGTATCGGAGGACGGAGCCGACCGAATGGCTACACCTTC	CASSIGGRSRPNGYTF
TRBV5-4	TRBJ2-7	.	.	TGTGCCAGCAGCTTGGAGCGGCCCCCCTACGAGCAGTACTTC	CASSLERPPYEQYF
TRBV5-1	TRBJ1-2	.	TRBD1	TGCGCCAGCAGCACCGGGACAGGATATGGCTACACCTTC	CASSTGTGYGYTF
TRBV28	TRBJ2-3	.	.	TGTGCCAGCAGTTTTACAGCGGCCCGCGGGGAGTATTTT	CASSFTAARGEYF
TRBV7-6	TRBJ1-1	.	.	TGTGCCAGCAGCTTAGGAGTCGGTGGACAGCCGATGAACACTGAAGCTTTCTTT	CASSLGVGGQPMNTEAFF
TRBV12-2	TRBJ2-7	.	.	TGTGCAAGTCGGCCTAGCGGCCACTCCTACGAGCAGTACTTC	CASRPSGHSYEQYF
TRBV5-1	TRBJ2-1	.	.	TGCGCCAGCAGCTTGGCGGGGTCCTACAATGAGCAGTTCTTC	CASSLAGSYNEQFF
TRBV18	TRBJ2-7	.	.	TGTGCCAGCTCACCCGGTCCCGCCTACGAGCAGTACTTC	CASSPGPAYEQYF
TRBV19	TRBJ1-5	.	.	TGTGCCAGTAAAATTTCAGGGAACCTCAATCAGCCCCAGCATTTT	CASKISGNLNQPQHF
TRBV2	TRBJ1-5	.	TRBD1	TGTGCCAGCAGTGAGGGACAGGGGTTTAATAGCAATCAGCCCCAGCATTTT	CASSEGQGFNSNQPQHF
TRBV10-1	TRBJ1-5	.	.	TGCGCCAGCAGTGAGCTACCAAATCAGCCCCAGCATTTT	CASSELPNQPQHF
TRBV6-1	TRBJ1-2	.	.	TGTGCCGCCTTAGCTGGGGGGTACTATGGCTACACCTTC	CAALAGGYYGYTF
TRBV6-5	TRBJ2-1	.	.	TGTGCCAGCAGCCGCGGGACCTACAATGAGCAGTTCTTC	CASSRGTYNEQFF
TRBV19	TRBJ2-5	once	TRBD2	TGTGCCAGTAGTATAACTAGCGGACCTCAAGAGACCCAGTACTTC	CASSITSGPQETQYF
TRBV10-3	TRBJ1-1	.	TRBD1	TGTACCAGCAGACAGGGGCCTCGGGACACTGAAGCTTTCTTT	CTSRQGPRDTEAFF
TRBV11-2	TRBJ2-1	few	TRBD2	TGTGCCAGCAGCTTAGAGAAACTAGCGGGGGGTATCGGGCCCAACAATGAGCAGTTCTTC	CASSLEKLAGGIGPNNEQFF
TRBV6-1	TRBJ2-7	.	TRBD1	TGTGCCAGTAAGAGGGGGACAGGGGCCTACGAGCAGTACTTC	CASKRGTGAYEQYF
TRBV4-3	TRBJ2-1	.	.	TGCGCCAGCAGCCTCGACAATGAGCAGTTCTTC	CASSLDNEQFF
TRBV5-4	TRBJ1-3	.	.	TGTGCCAGCAGCTTGGATCAGAAGGCGGGCTCATATTTT	CASSLDQKAGSYF
TRBV7-6	TRBJ2-3	.	TRBD2	TGTGCCAGCAGCTTTAAAGGCGGACTAGCGGGGCTCACAGATACGCAGTATTTT	CASSFKGGLAGLTDTQYF
TRBV6-6	TRBJ2-5	.	TRBD2	TGTGCCAGCAGTTACGGGCTAGCGGGCCTCCAAGAGACCCAGTACTTC	CASSYGLAGLQETQYF
TRBV29-1	TRBJ1-1	.	.	TGCAGCGCTGTGACAGGGAACACTGAAGCTTTCTTT	CSAVTGNTEAFF
TRBV19	TRBJ1-5	.	.	TGTGCCAGTAGTTGGCCCCTAGTTCAGCCCCAGCATTTT	CASSWPLVQPQHF
TRBV6-1	TRBJ2-1	.	.	TGTGCCAGCCTTGGCGGCGGGGGCCCTTACAATGAGCAGTTCTTC	CASLGGGGPYNEQFF
TRBV7-9	TRBJ1-1	.	.	TGTGCCAGCAGCCCCAGACCCACAGGGTTGAACACTGAAGCTTTCTTT	CASSPRPTGLNTEAFF
TRBV9	TRBJ2-7	.	TRBD2	TGTGCCAGCAGCGTAAGCTTAGCGGGCCCCCCGGAGGACGAGCAGTACTTC	CASSVSLAGPPEDEQYF
TRBV4-2	TRBJ1-5	.	TRBD1	TGTGCCAGCAGCCAAGGTTGGACAGGGGGCAATCAGCCCCAGCATTTT	CASSQGWTGGNQPQHF
TRBV7-2	TRBJ2-7	.	TRBD2	TGTGCCAGCAGCTCAGCCGGGACTACAACCTACGAGCAGTACTTC	CASSSAGTTTYEQYF
TRBV4-2	TRBJ2-3	.	.	TGTGCCAGCAGCCAAGTGAGAACCGGCAGGGCGGGACGAAGCACAGATACGCAGTATTTT	CASSQVRTGRAGRSTDTQYF
TRBV4-1	TRBJ2-3	.	TRBD2	TGCGCCAGCAGCCTCCAAGGAGATCCGACTAGCGGGAGTAGGGATACGCAGTATTTT	CASSLQGDPTSGSRDTQYF
TRBV7-9	TRBJ1-1	.	.	TGTGCCAGCAGCCTTGACTACACTGAAGCTTTCTTT	CASSLDYTEAFF
TRBV2	TRBJ2-1	.	.	TGTGCCAGCAGTGATCGGAGTGAGCAGTTCTTC	CASSDRSEQFF
TRBV4-1	TRBJ1-1	.	.	TGCGCCAGCAGCCAAGATCTCTCTGAAGCTTTCTTT	CASSQDLSEAFF
TRBV30	TRBJ1-6	few	TRBD1	TGTGCCTGGAGGGAACAGGGGACGAATTCACCCCTCCACTTT	CAWREQGTNSPLHF
TRBV19	TRBJ1-5	.	.	TGTGCCAGTATTACGTCCTTAACAAGGCCCCAGCATTTT	CASITSLTRPQHF